This T cell receptor (beta chain) came from a study of CXCR3-negative and CXCR3-positive naive CD8 T cells. Whole-study findings and limits: Similar TRBV-TRBJ usage characterized naive CXCR3-negative and CXCR3-positive cells; memory cells differed. TRB CDR3s of CXCR3-positive naive cells were more hydrophobic than those of CXCR3-negative naive cells. With CXCR3 expression partially decreased after cryopreservation, most assays relied on fresh PBMCs.

Germline V gives CDR1 SGHAT, CDR2 FQNNGV. This CDR3 region has 14 residues. Details on this clonotype: Antigen specificity is unknown.

Triplicate sorts of 300,000 cells per CD8+ subset. Those CD8+ T cells considered naive were CD45RO-CCR7+CD27+CD95-. 5' RACE that incorporated UMI labels was used to prepare the TRB cDNA libraries. No DNA is given; TCRdb re-called the 5' RACE reads and lists each CDR3 protein once. The sample spans around 140,000 distinct CDR3 sequences; the ten largest clones claim 0.4% to 0.5%. The V gene is TRBV11-2, the J gene TRBJ2-3; TCRdb calls TRBD2, which cannot be checked without DNA. Input material: naive CXCR3+ CD8+ T cells from blood. Subset denoted: CD45RO-CCR7+CD27+CD95- naive CD8+ T cells expressing CXCR3 (TNR3+). The clonotype comes from a human donor in good health. Some clones in this sample may be carry-over from other donors' samples. The CDR3 region is CASSLRPIGDTQYF.